This T cell receptor beta chain was recorded in a study of beta chain features in type 1 diabetes. General study results and limits: Sequencing of cDNA might inflate the share of cells that strongly express TCR. Among patients, naive, central memory and Treg TCRB repertoires appeared more similar than among healthy donors.

As every portion of the isolated RNA was reverse transcribed, the sequencing read expressed TCRB transcripts. TCRdb's copy holds only in-frame clones and misses some; the assay was immunoSEQ multiplex PCR. The table has about 270,000 clones, roughly 14% seen once; the top ten hold approximately 0.024%. Per germline, CDR1 SGHVS and CDR2 FQNEAQ. This CDR3 spans 20 amino acids. V was clipped by 8 bases and J by 0 bases; unmatched bases: 19. Concerning this clone: Its antigen is currently unknown.

The TCR originated in a woman between 40 and 55 years old in good health. This rearrangement joins TRBV7-8 to TRBJ2-6; 7 bases are shared with TRBD1. Sequenced material: naive CD4+ T cells from blood. Here the CDR3 DNA reads TGTGCCAGCGGACGACTGACAGGGTTTGGAGCCAACTCTGGGGCCAACGTCCTGACTTTC. Translating gives CASGRLTGFGANSGANVLTF.